Following are 15 T cell receptor beta chains from one sample sequenced in a study of T cell changes during pregnancy in multiple sclerosis. Profiling relied on immunoSEQ multiplex PCR, and the TCRdb table lists in-frame clones only, not all of them. The table lists around 33,000 clones, 70% to 90% of them singletons. This specimen consisted of CD8+ T cells from peripheral blood mononuclear cells, obtained before pregnancy. These receptors were collected from a female donor with multiple sclerosis, enrolled in a pregnancy study.

The J gene is TRBJ2-2, the V gene TRBV11-3, with 8 bases identical to TRBD2. CDR3 length: 15 amino acids. After removal of 3 bases from V and 8 bases from J, the junction contained 8 bases not matched to a gene. The germline V gene encodes CDR1 SGHNT and CDR2 YENEEA. Here the CDR3 reads CASSFERGPTGELFF. DNA of the CDR3: TGTGCCAGCAGCTTTGAGCGGGGGCCCACAGGGGAGCTGTTTTTT.

This sequence joins TRBV5-1 and TRBJ2-5; the match to TRBD1 covers 7 bases. Judging by the DNA end, TRBJ2-7 fits better; the J call may be wrong. The CDR3 consists of 16 residues. The V gene's germline CDR1 is SGHRS and CDR2 YFSETQ. CDR3 in DNA: TGCGCCAGCAGAGGGAGTCAAGGGACAGATTCCTACGAGCAGTACTTC. The encoded protein is CASRGSQGTDSYEQYF.

The V and J genes are TRBV28 and TRBJ1-3, with D perhaps matching TRBD1 (6 bases). Germline-derived CDR1 and CDR2 are MDHEN and SYDVKM. The length of the CDR3 is 15 residues. The V and J ends lost 4 bases and 7 bases respectively, with 17 bases between them. As DNA, the CDR3 is TGTGCCAGCAGTTGGCCCCCGGGGGGCCGGAACACCATATATTTT. This codes for CASSWPPGGRNTIYF.

The chain links TRBV4-3 to TRBJ2-6; 9 bases are a match to TRBD1. Per the germline V gene, CDR1 is LGHNA and CDR2 is YSLEER. V lost 4 bases, J lost 5 bases, and 3 bases stayed unmatched. The CDR3 spans 15 residues. This chain's CDR3 is CASSPGTGRANVLTF. The CDR3 DNA sequence: TGCGCCAGCAGCCCCGGGACAGGGAGGGCCAACGTCCTGACTTTC.

The chain combines TRBV27 with TRBJ2-7; 10 nucleotides match TRBD1. Germline assignment: CDR1 MNHEY and CDR2 SMNVEV (reference sequence). V gave up 3 bases and J gave up 4 bases; unmatched junction bases: 9. The CDR3 totals 16 residues. Here the CDR3 DNA reads TGTGCCAGCAGTTTCTCTTCGGGACAGGGGCTATACGAGCAGTACTTC. It is translated as CASSFSSGQGLYEQYF.

The rearrangement joins TRBV27 to TRBJ2-7, with TRBD1 matching over 9 bases. The CDR3 extends over 14 amino acids. Germline V gives CDR1 MNHEY, CDR2 SMNVEV (reference sequence). J lost 3 bases, V lost 6 bases, and 6 bases had no gene match. The CDR3 bases are TGTGCCAGCAGCCTAACAGGGGGCGGCTACGAGCAGTACTTC. Amino acid sequence: CASSLTGGGYEQYF.

J is TRBJ1-5 and V is TRBV4-3; D is undetermined. Germline-derived CDR1 and CDR2 are LGHNA and YSLEER. The CDR3 runs 14 residues. V dropped 4 bases and J dropped 6 bases, with 13 bases sitting between them. DNA for the CDR3: TGCGCCAGCAGCCTAAGTAACGGTATTCAGCCCCAGCATTTT. Its translation is CASSLSNGIQPQHF.

This chain links TRBV9 with TRBJ2-1; 9 bases fit TRBD1. Germline V gene lookup returns CDR1 SGDLS and CDR2 YYNGEE. This CDR3 is 17 amino acids long. Trimming removed 3 bases from V and 4 bases from J; junction bases left unmatched: 11. This CDR3 reads CASSATGGLPLYNEQFF. DNA of the CDR3: TGTGCCAGCAGCGCCACAGGGGGCCTCCCTCTTTACAATGAGCAGTTCTTC. The variable domain in full, completed from reference TRBV9 and TRBJ2-1, reads DSGVTQTPKHLITATGQRVTLRCSPRSGDLSVYWYQQSLDQGLQFLIQYYNGEERAKGNILERFSAQQFPDLHSELNLSSLELGDSALYFCASSATGGLPLYNEQFFGPGTRLTVL.

V usage is TRBV9 and J usage is TRBJ1-3, with D unclear. V lost 1 base to trimming and J lost 0 bases, with 8 bases between them. The germline V gene encodes CDR1 SGDLS and CDR2 YYNGEE. This CDR3 contains 15 residues. The CDR3 DNA is TGTGCCAGCAGCGTACGGGGAAGCTCTGGAAACACCATATATTTT. Its protein is CASSVRGSSGNTIYF. The full variable domain, with the rest looked up from reference TRBV9 and TRBJ1-3, is DSGVTQTPKHLITATGQRVTLRCSPRSGDLSVYWYQQSLDQGLQFLIQYYNGEERAKGNILERFSAQQFPDLHSELNLSSLELGDSALYFCASSVRGSSGNTIYFGEGSWLTVV.

The chain combines TRBV19 with TRBJ2-1; tentatively, D is TRBD2 (5 bases). This CDR3 comprises 14 residues. Germline values: CDR1 LNHDA, CDR2 SQIVND (reference sequence). V lost 3 bases and J lost 0, with 6 bases in between. For the CDR3, the DNA is TGTGCCAGTAGTATGGGGAGCTCCTACAATGAGCAGTTCTTC. It translates to CASSMGSSYNEQFF.

The rearrangement links TRBV4-2 to TRBJ1-4; TRBD1 matches at 7 bases. CDR1 and CDR2 (germline): LGHNA, YNFKEQ. V shed 1 base, J shed 2 bases, and the junction held 7 bases outside the gene matches. The CDR3 extends over 17 amino acids. CDR3 sequence: CASSQGSGQATNEKLFF. The CDR3 DNA reads as TGTGCCAGCAGCCAAGGTTCAGGACAGGCCACTAATGAAAAACTGTTTTTT.

V is TRBV5-3 and J is TRBJ2-1; TRBD2 might be the D (6 bases). TRBV5-3 qualifies as an ORF whose function is uncertain. The CDR3 is 18 amino acids. Trimming cost V 8 bases and J 1 base, with 25 bases left between them. CDR3 DNA sequence: TGTGCCAGCCCCCGTGAGGGCGGGGCCTTCAGATCCTACAATGAGCAGTTCTTC. Translation: CASPREGGAFRSYNEQFF.

The chain combines TRBV19 with TRBJ1-1; unclear D gene. Per germline, CDR1 LNHDA and CDR2 SQIVND (reference sequence). The CDR3 extends over 14 amino acids. V was shortened by 9 bases and J by 3 bases, with 17 bases between the two germline ends. For the CDR3, the DNA is TGTGCCAGCGGCGGAACCTCAGTATACACTGAAGCTTTCTTT. Translating gives CASGGTSVYTEAFF.

The chain recombines TRBV5-4 with TRBJ1-1; TRBD1 matches at 10 bases. Germline-derived CDR1 and CDR2 are SGHNT and YYREEE (reference sequence). Losses at the gene ends were 3 bases for V and 5 bases for J; bases not matched to a gene: 4. The length of the CDR3 is 14 residues. Written as DNA, the CDR3 is TGTGCCAGCAGCTGGACAGGGGGTGAGACTGAAGCTTTCTTT. Amino acid sequence: CASSWTGGETEAFF.

The rearrangement joins TRBV28 to TRBJ2-3, with TRBD1 matching 9 bases. V shed 5 bases, J shed 0 bases, and the junction held 6 bases outside the gene matches. CDR3 length equals 16 residues. The germline V gene has CDR1 MDHEN and CDR2 SYDVKM. The DNA for the CDR3 is TGTGCCAGCAGTCTCTGGACAGGGGCTAGCACAGATACGCAGTATTTT. This translates into CASSLWTGASTDTQYF.